The T cell receptor (beta chain) under discussion was sequenced for a study of cytomegalovirus exposure and HLA in healthy donors. The trim removed 1 base at V and 2 bases at J, leaving 2 bases unmatched. Germline lookup yields CDR1 SGHTS and CDR2 YDEGEE. The CDR3 contains 14 residues. The table lists this clone with a count of one. Its antigen remains unidentified. PCR amplification relied on 60 Vbeta primers (plus 13 Jbeta primers). TCRdb's copy holds only in-frame clones and misses some; the assay was immunoSEQ multiplex PCR. The sample holds some 180,000 clones; around 80% are singletons and the top ten take 1.5% to 2%. Overall study results and limits: A reported reduction in N-insertions relative to the roughly 700-donor mean was seen in an Asian-associated ancestry cluster in a later analysis. Generally TCR sequences proved uncommon, though certain public TCRs appeared in numerous donors. Upon later analysis, TCR association rates were observed to vary by HLA locus, being highest for DRB1 and lowest for HLA-C. In a later analysis, TCR beta V- and J-gene trimming was associated with a missense DCLRE1C variant.

V usage is TRBV5-8 and J usage is TRBJ1-2, with TRBD1 identical over 7 bases. This receptor was identified in a man in his forties in good health and CMV-seropositive. The sample comprised PBMCs. The CDR3 here is CASSLWDRNYGYTF. CDR3 DNA: TGTGCCAGCAGCTTGTGGGACAGAAACTATGGCTACACCTTC.